The clone carrying this T cell receptor beta chain was observed a handful of times. The sample comes from a study of CDR3 diversity in severe acne. TCRdb reprocessed the PCR reads with MiXCR, giving one entry per CDR3 protein. The table has under 100,000 distinct CDR3 sequences, roughly 52% seen once; the top ten hold over 9%. V lost 7 bases and J lost 6, with 18 bases in between. The length of the CDR3 is 14 residues. CDR1 is MNHNS and CDR2 is SASEGT in the germline V gene. The source is a male donor in good health, serving as a control. The chain employs TRBV6-1 and TRBJ1-2; D possibly corresponds to TRBD1 (6 bases). Sequencing input: blood. The CDR3 loop is CASNLVGGADGYTF. DNA of the CDR3: TGTGCCAGCAACCTGGTCGGGGGCGCGGATGGCTACACCTTC.